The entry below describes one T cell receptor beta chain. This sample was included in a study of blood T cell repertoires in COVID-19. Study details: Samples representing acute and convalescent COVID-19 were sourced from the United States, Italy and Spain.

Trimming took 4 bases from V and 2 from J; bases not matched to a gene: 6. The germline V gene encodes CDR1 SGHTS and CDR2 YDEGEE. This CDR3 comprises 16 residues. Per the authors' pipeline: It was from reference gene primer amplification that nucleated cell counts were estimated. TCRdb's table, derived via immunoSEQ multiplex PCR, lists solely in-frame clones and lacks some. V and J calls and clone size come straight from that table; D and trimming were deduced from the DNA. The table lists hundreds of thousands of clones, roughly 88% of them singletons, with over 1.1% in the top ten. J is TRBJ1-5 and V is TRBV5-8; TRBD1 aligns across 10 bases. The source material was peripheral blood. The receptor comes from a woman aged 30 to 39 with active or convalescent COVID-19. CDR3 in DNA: TGTGCCAGCAGCCGGGCGGGGACAGGGGGCAATCAGCCCCAGCATTTT. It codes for CASSRAGTGGNQPQHF.